One and the same sample provided the 21 T cell receptor beta chains below, sequenced in a study of Ad26.COV2.S vaccination and SARS-CoV-2 variants. Treatment reported: roughly 20 received Ad26.COV2.S at low or high dose, single or two shots; several received placebo; per-sample allocation not given. Specimen acquisition occurred on day 63 following the initial vaccine or placebo injection. Sequencing used immunoSEQ multiplex PCR; TCRdb keeps in-frame clones, though not all of them. The repertoire holds hundreds of thousands of clones, with approximately 86% as singletons. Material: peripheral blood, obtained in a trial of Ad26.COV2.S vaccine versus placebo. The receptors originated from a person between 18 and 60 years old who received the Ad26.COV2.S COVID-19 vaccine or a placebo.

The chain couples TRBV4-3 to TRBJ1-1; the D gene is possibly TRBD1 (5 bases). The germline gives CDR1 LGHNA, CDR2 YSLEER. CDR3 length: 15 residues. The V gene lost 0 bases and the J gene lost 3 bases, with 11 bases spanning the gap. In nucleotides, the CDR3 is TGCGCCAGCAGCCAAGATGGGGGAGGGTACACTGAAGCTTTCTTT. This encodes CASSQDGGGYTEAFF.

In its sample, this clone was seen once. V usage is TRBV18 and J usage is TRBJ1-1; 7 nucleotides match TRBD1. Germline values: CDR1 KGHSH, CDR2 LQKENI. The J segment lost 3 bases and the V segment lost 6 bases, leaving 13 bases of the junction unmatched. The CDR3 has 16 amino acids. DNA of the CDR3: TGTGCCAGCTCTCTCTCGCAAGGGCAGGGGGACACTGAAGCTTTCTTT. Its protein is CASSLSQGQGDTEAFF.

This sequence joins TRBV3-1 (or the pseudogene TRBV3-2) and TRBJ1-5; D unresolved. Germline V gene lookup returns CDR1 LGHDT and CDR2 YNNKEL (reference sequence). CDR3 length: 13 residues. Trimming left V 0 bases short and J 7 bases short, with 7 bases between. The CDR3 region is CASSQDINQPQHF. CDR3 DNA sequence: TGTGCCAGCAGCCAAGATATTAACCAGCCCCAGCATTTT.

This clone was recorded only once. The chain joins TRBV7-3 to TRBJ1-2, with a possible D match to TRBD1 (6 bases). CDR1 is SGHTA and CDR2 is FQGTGA in the germline V gene. This CDR3 region has 13 residues. Deletions cut 2 bases from V and 7 bases from J, with 11 bases between. CDR3 DNA sequence: TGTGCCAGCAGCTTACAAACAGGGTCTGGCTACACCTTC. Amino acids: CASSLQTGSGYTF.

With regard to this clone: Other nucleotide sequences in the sample specify the same CDR3. The chain couples TRBV7-2 to TRBJ1-5; TRBD1 is a possible D gene (6 bases). V was trimmed by 6 bases and J by 4 bases, leaving 10 bases between them. This CDR3 spans 13 amino acids. Germline lookup yields CDR1 SGHTA and CDR2 FQGNSA. The CDR3 DNA reads TGTGCCAGCAGTTTAACAGGGAATCAGCCCCAGCATTTT. Its translation: CASSLTGNQPQHF.

The chain combines TRBV28 with TRBJ1-1; no definite D call. V lost 4 bases and J lost 9, with 9 bases in between. Per the germline V gene, CDR1 is MDHEN and CDR2 is SYDVKM. This CDR3 comprises 11 residues. CDR3 loop: CASSSRLQAFF. CDR3 in DNA: TGTGCCAGCAGTTCCCGACTCCAAGCTTTCTTT.

The V call is TRBV18, the J call TRBJ1-1; 8 nucleotides line up with TRBD1. Trimming at V came to 4 bases and at J to 3 bases, leaving 10 bases not matched to a gene. Germline CDR1 is KGHSH and CDR2 is LQKENI. The CDR3 extends over 16 amino acids. The CDR3 loop is CASSQTQGAGDTEAFF. The CDR3 nucleotides are TGTGCCAGCTCACAAACGCAGGGGGCAGGCGACACTGAAGCTTTCTTT.

J is TRBJ2-2 and V is TRBV4-2, with unresolved D. V was shortened by 1 base and J by 5 bases, with 14 bases between the two germline ends. In germline, CDR1 is LGHNA, CDR2 YNFKEQ. CDR3 size: 16 residues. The chain's CDR3 is CASSQVDLRLTGELFF. CDR3 in DNA: TGTGCCAGCAGCCAAGTGGACCTGCGCTTAACCGGGGAGCTGTTTTTT.

The chain uses TRBV7-9 and TRBJ2-1, with 8 bases aligning to TRBD1. With 7 bases clipped from V and 4 bases from J, the junction kept 12 bases outside the gene matches. Germline V gene sequence: CDR1 SEHNR, CDR2 FQNEAQ (reference sequence). This CDR3 region has 16 residues. The CDR3 protein is CASNGYRQGRYNEQFF. The CDR3 bases are TGTGCCAGCAACGGATACCGACAGGGGAGATACAATGAGCAGTTCTTC.

This chain links TRBV24-1 with TRBJ2-3; weak D call: TRBD1 (7 bases). V lost 5 bases and J lost 7, with 30 bases in between. This CDR3 comprises 19 residues. Germline assignment: CDR1 KGHDR and CDR2 SFDVKD. CDR3 sequence (DNA): TGTGCCACCAGTGTTGGACCCCAGGGGGGCCCGGGGGTTACGAATACGCAGTATTTT. It specifies CATSVGPQGGPGVTNTQYF.

The chain uses TRBV13 and TRBJ1-1; 7 nucleotides agree with TRBD1. This CDR3 comprises 15 residues. Unmatched junction bases numbered 11, after V lost 4 bases and J lost 6 bases. Germline-derived CDR1 and CDR2 are PRHDT and FYEKMQ (reference sequence). CDR3 protein: CASSSKTGNSAEAFF. Here the CDR3 DNA reads TGTGCCAGCAGCTCGAAGACAGGGAATTCGGCTGAAGCTTTCTTT.

The chain has TRBV28 and TRBJ1-6; tentatively, D is TRBD1 (5 bases). Germline CDR1 is MDHEN and CDR2 is SYDVKM. The CDR3 covers 15 residues. V lost 6 bases and J lost 14, with 23 bases in between. For the CDR3, the DNA is TGTGCCAGCAGCCCTGGGACCGGGCGGTATGAGGCCCTCCACTTT. Protein: CASSPGTGRYEALHF.

The chain joins TRBV4-2 to TRBJ2-1; 9 positions agree with TRBD1. Germline V gene sequence: CDR1 LGHNA, CDR2 YNFKEQ. The length of the CDR3 is 17 residues. V lost 0 bases, J lost 8 bases, and 11 bases stayed unmatched. DNA for the CDR3: TGTGCCAGCAGCCAAGATGGGGTGGGACAGGGCCGGGATGAGCAGTTCTTC. The encoded protein is CASSQDGVGQGRDEQFF.

The gene calls are TRBV7-2 and TRBJ1-5, with TRBD1 matching over 10 bases. The CDR3 sequence is 16 residues long. Trimming cost V 5 bases and J 4 bases; bases outside gene matches: 8. Germline-derived CDR1 and CDR2 are SGHTA and FQGNSA. CDR3 nucleotide sequence: TGTGCCAGCAGCCAATATCGGACAGGGGGAAATCAGCCCCAGCATTTT. Protein: CASSQYRTGGNQPQHF.

The chain employs TRBV7-9 and TRBJ2-5; TRBD1 matches 8 bases. The CDR3 has 16 residues. Trimming took 5 bases from V and 0 from J; bases not matched to a gene: 8. CDR1 is SEHNR, CDR2 FQNEAQ, per germline (reference sequence). CDR3 bases: TGTGCCAGCAGCCCTGGACAGGGATTGTACCAAGAGACCCAGTACTTC. It codes for CASSPGQGLYQETQYF.

The J gene is TRBJ1-2, the V gene TRBV7-2; possibly TRBD1 for D (5 bases). V dropped 7 bases and J dropped 3 bases, with 9 bases sitting between them. This CDR3 comprises 12 residues. Germline values: CDR1 SGHTA, CDR2 FQGNSA. As DNA, the CDR3 is TGTGCCAGCACTGAGACAGACTATGGCTACACCTTC. It codes for CASTETDYGYTF.

This clone was found a few times. V usage is TRBV11-2 and J usage is TRBJ2-7, with 9 bases identical to TRBD1. J gave up 4 bases and V 5 bases, and 21 bases lay outside the gene matches. The V gene's germline CDR1 is SGHAT and CDR2 FQNNGV. This CDR3 is built from 19 residues. The CDR3 nucleotides read TGTGCCAGCAGCCGGAATCCCGGGACAGGGATCTCCCCTTATTACGAGCAGTACTTC. Translating it yields CASSRNPGTGISPYYEQYF. Together with reference TRBV11-2 and TRBJ2-7, the CDR3 gives the full variable domain: EAGVAQSPRYKIIEKRQSVAFWCNPISGHATLYWYQQILGQGPKLLIQFQNNGVVDDSQLPKDRFSAERLKGVDSTLKIQPAKLEDSAVYLCASSRNPGTGISPYYEQYFGPGTRLTVT.

The rearrangement joins TRBV28 to TRBJ2-5; TRBD2 might be the D (5 bases). The CDR3 is 16 amino acids. The V gene's germline CDR1 is MDHEN and CDR2 SYDVKM. V was shortened by 7 bases and J by 6 bases, with 24 bases between the two germline ends. The CDR3 protein is CASNPAAATGRKTQYF. The CDR3 nucleotides read TGTGCCAGCAACCCTGCAGCGGCAACCGGTAGGAAGACCCAGTACTTC.

The CDR3 here is CASSNGLVTDTQYF. The CDR3 DNA reads TGCGCCAGCAGCAATGGACTAGTCACAGATACGCAGTATTTT. The chain links TRBV5-1 to TRBJ2-3; TRBD2 aligns across 7 bases. Germline lookup yields CDR1 SGHRS and CDR2 YFSETQ. The trim removed 4 bases at V and 2 bases at J, leaving 4 bases unmatched. The CDR3 runs 14 residues.

The chain carries TRBV7-2 and TRBJ2-5; 8 bases map to TRBD2. Trimming took 0 bases from V and 13 from J; bases not matched to a gene: 7. This CDR3 is 13 amino acids long. Per germline, CDR1 SGHTA and CDR2 FQGNSA. For the CDR3, the DNA is TGTGCCAGCAGCTTAGCCATTAGCGGGGAGCCGTACTTC. Translating gives CASSLAISGEPYF.

The chain couples TRBV29-1 to TRBJ1-6, with unresolved D. The V gene lost 7 bases and the J gene lost 9 bases, with 16 bases spanning the gap. From germline, CDR1 is SQVTM and CDR2 ANQGSEA. The CDR3 extends over 13 amino acids. The CDR3 sequence: CSAASEWGSPLHF. As DNA, the CDR3 is TGCAGCGCAGCCAGTGAATGGGGTTCACCCCTCCACTTT.